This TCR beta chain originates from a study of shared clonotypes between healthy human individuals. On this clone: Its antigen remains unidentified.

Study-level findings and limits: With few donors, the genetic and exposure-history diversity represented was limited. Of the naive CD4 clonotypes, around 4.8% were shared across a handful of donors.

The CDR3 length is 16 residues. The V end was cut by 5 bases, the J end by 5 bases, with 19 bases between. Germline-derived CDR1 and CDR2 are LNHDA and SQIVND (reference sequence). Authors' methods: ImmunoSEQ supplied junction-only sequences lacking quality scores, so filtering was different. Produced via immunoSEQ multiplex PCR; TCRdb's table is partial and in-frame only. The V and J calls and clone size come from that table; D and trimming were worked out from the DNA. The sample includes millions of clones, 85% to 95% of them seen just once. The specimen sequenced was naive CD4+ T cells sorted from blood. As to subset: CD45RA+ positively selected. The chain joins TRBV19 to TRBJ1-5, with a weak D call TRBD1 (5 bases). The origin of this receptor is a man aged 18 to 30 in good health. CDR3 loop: CASSSTGTGYDQPQHF. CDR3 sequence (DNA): TGTGCCAGTAGTTCCACCGGGACGGGTTACGATCAGCCCCAGCATTTT.